The 22 T cell receptor beta chains reported below all come from one sample, sequenced in a study of Ad26.COV2.S vaccination and SARS-CoV-2 variants. The assay was immunoSEQ multiplex PCR, and TCRdb's table has in-frame clones only and misses some. The data show 300,000 to 400,000 clones, roughly 90% seen once. Treatment defined: around 19 received Ad26.COV2.S at low or high dose, single or two shots; 5 received placebo; per-sample allocation not given. Sampling took place 63 days after the first vaccine or placebo injection. Sample: peripheral blood, taken in a trial of Ad26.COV2.S vaccine versus placebo. The receptors stem from a person aged 18-65 years who received the Ad26.COV2.S COVID-19 vaccine or a placebo.

The chain has TRBV18 and TRBJ2-1, with D possibly being TRBD1 (5 bases). V lost 8 bases to trimming and J lost 5 bases, with 16 bases between them. Germline assignment: CDR1 KGHSH and CDR2 LQKENI. The CDR3 runs to 14 residues. The CDR3 coding sequence is TGTGCCAGCCGAACCTCGACAGCACACAATGAGCAGTTCTTC. This gives the protein CASRTSTAHNEQFF.

CDR3 sequence: CASSPGTSGSYEQYV. CDR3 coding DNA: TGTGCCAGCAGCCCCGGGACTAGCGGGAGCTACGAGCAGTACGTC. The V gene is TRBV27, the J gene TRBJ2-7, with TRBD2 identical over 14 bases. J gave up 3 bases and V 6 bases, and 4 bases lay outside the gene matches. The CDR3 sequence is 15 residues long. Germline CDR1 is MNHEY and CDR2 is SMNVEV (reference sequence).

A word on this clone: This same CDR3 is encoded by further DNA sequences in the sample. The chain employs TRBV11-2 and TRBJ1-1; D remains unclear. The CDR3 is made up of 13 amino acids. CDR1 and CDR2 (germline): SGHAT, FQNNGV. With 2 bases removed from V and 2 bases from J, the gap between germline ends came to 6 bases. The CDR3 region is CASSLNGNTEAFF. The CDR3 nucleotides are TGTGCCAGCAGCTTAAACGGCAACACTGAAGCTTTCTTT.

This clone was observed once. This chain joins TRBV4-1 and TRBJ1-6; D ambiguous. Between the trimmed V and J ends, which lost 2 bases and 0 bases, there was a span of 5 bases. The V gene's germline CDR1 is MGHRA and CDR2 YSYEKL. This CDR3 has 15 amino acids. Written as DNA, the CDR3 is TGCGCCAGCAGCCAACTGAGCTCCTATAATTCACCCCTCCACTTT. Its translation: CASSQLSSYNSPLHF.

CDR3 sequence (DNA): TGTGCCTGGGAAGGGGAGACCCAGTACTTC. Translation gives CAWEGETQYF. This sequence joins TRBV7-9 and TRBJ2-5; no firm D call. Per the germline V gene, CDR1 is SEHNR and CDR2 is FQNEAQ (reference sequence). The V gene lost 11 bases and the J gene lost 5 bases, with 9 bases spanning the gap. This CDR3 has 10 amino acids.

This clone was seen more than once but under ten times. The chain recombines TRBV5-5 with TRBJ1-5; D ambiguous. The germline V gene has CDR1 SGHKS and CDR2 YYEKEE (reference sequence). V lost 0 bases to trimming and J lost 4 bases, with 8 bases between them. This CDR3 comprises 14 residues. CDR3 loop: CASSLVYVNQPQHF. The CDR3 DNA sequence: TGTGCCAGCAGCTTGGTTTACGTAAATCAGCCCCAGCATTTT.

V and J are TRBV6-2 or TRBV6-3 and TRBJ1-1; TRBD1 matches 10 bases. Germline loops: CDR1 MNHEY, CDR2 SVGEGT. The ends lost 0 bases at V and 1 base at J; junction bases unmatched: 2. The CDR3 spans 16 residues. In DNA form, the CDR3 reads TGTGCCAGCAGTTACTCGCGGGACAGGGGGAACACTGAAGCTTTCTTT. This translates into CASSYSRDRGNTEAFF.

The chain has TRBV6-5 and TRBJ2-3; D may be TRBD2 (5 bases). Between the trimmed V and J ends, which lost 3 bases and 2 bases, there was a span of 15 bases. The CDR3 consists of 16 residues. The germline CDR1 and CDR2 sequences are MNHEY and SVGAGI. DNA of the CDR3: TGTGCCAGCAGTTATTGGACTCCTGACTTCACAGATACGCAGTATTTT. Translation gives CASSYWTPDFTDTQYF.

V usage is TRBV7-2 and J usage is TRBJ2-1; TRBD2 matches 11 bases. The length of the CDR3 is 15 residues. Per the germline V gene, CDR1 is SGHTA and CDR2 is FQGNSA. Trimming at V came to 0 bases and at J to 15 bases, leaving 10 bases not matched to a gene. The CDR3 region is CASSLAPLAGVYPFF. CDR3 coding DNA: TGTGCCAGCAGCTTAGCGCCACTAGCGGGAGTTTATCCGTTCTTC.

This chain's CDR3 is CASRSDIDNQPQHF. The CDR3 DNA sequence: TGCGCCAGCAGATCTGACATCGACAATCAGCCCCAGCATTTT. The chain is built from TRBV5-1 and TRBJ1-5; D remains ambiguous. The germline gives CDR1 SGHRS, CDR2 YFSETQ. The CDR3 spans 14 residues. V lost 5 bases, J lost 3 bases, and 12 bases lay in between.

CDR3 DNA sequence: TGTGCCAGCAGCGGTGAGCGGAGTCCTCCCTACAATGAGCAGTTCTTC. It encodes CASSGERSPPYNEQFF. The V and J genes are TRBV5-6 and TRBJ2-1; D is perhaps TRBD2 (5 bases). V lost 4 bases and J 2 bases, leaving 16 bases between the germline ends. Germline V lookup: CDR1 SGHDT, CDR2 YYEEEE. The CDR3 has 16 residues.

This chain uses TRBV29-1 with TRBJ2-7; perhaps TRBD2 as D (5 bases). Trimming shortened V by 1 base and J by 4 bases, and 14 bases separated the two germline ends. The CDR3 runs 14 residues. Germline V gene data show CDR1 as SQVTM and CDR2 as ANQGSEA. The CDR3 spells CSVEGGPGGYEQYF. The CDR3 bases are TGCAGCGTTGAAGGCGGGCCGGGCGGGTACGAGCAGTACTTC.

The genes are TRBV30 and TRBJ1-1, with D possibly being TRBD1 (5 bases). The V end lost 2 bases, the J end lost 0 bases, and 19 bases lay between the germline ends. Germline V gene lookup returns CDR1 GTSNPN and CDR2 SVGIG (reference sequence). This CDR3 has 17 residues. CDR3 region: CAWSRGRVGSLNTEAFF. The CDR3 region has the DNA TGTGCCTGGAGTCGGGGCAGGGTCGGATCGCTGAACACTGAAGCTTTCTTT.

The rearrangement uses TRBV5-8 and TRBJ2-1; 8 nucleotides line up with TRBD1. J gave up 15 bases and V 4 bases, and 9 bases lay outside the gene matches. The germline CDR1 and CDR2 sequences are SGHTS and YDEGEE. The CDR3 is made up of 12 amino acids. In nucleotides, the CDR3 is TGTGCCAGCAGCCCAGGACAGGGTATTCTGTTCTTC. Translation gives CASSPGQGILFF. Complete variable domain (other parts from reference TRBV5-8 and TRBJ2-1): EAGVTQSPTHLIKTRGQQATLRCSPISGHTSVYWYQQALGLGLQFLLWYDEGEERNRGNFPPRFSGRQFPNYSSELNVNALELEDSALYLCASSPGQGILFFGPGTRLTVL.

This clone has more than one count but fewer than ten. V usage is TRBV7-9 and J usage is TRBJ2-1; 7 positions match TRBD2. The germline CDR1 and CDR2 sequences are SEHNR and FQNEAQ (reference sequence). The J segment lost 2 bases and the V segment lost 1 base, leaving 2 bases of the junction unmatched. The length of the CDR3 is 15 residues. The CDR3 is CASSLDGGTYNEQFF. CDR3 nucleotide sequence: TGTGCCAGCAGCTTAGACGGGGGGACCTACAATGAGCAGTTCTTC.

This chain joins TRBV28 and TRBJ1-1; D might be TRBD1 (6 bases). CDR3 length: 15 residues. From germline, CDR1 is MDHEN and CDR2 SYDVKM. The V and J ends lost 5 bases and 2 bases respectively, with 15 bases between them. This CDR3 reads CASSLGHLINTEAFF. CDR3 sequence (DNA): TGTGCCAGCAGTCTGGGACACCTAATAAACACTGAAGCTTTCTTT.

The chain joins TRBV13 to TRBJ2-5, with TRBD2 matching 10 bases. From germline, CDR1 is PRHDT and CDR2 FYEKMQ (reference sequence). Trimming cost V 0 bases and J 4 bases; bases outside gene matches: 2. The CDR3 covers 15 residues. The CDR3 loop reads CASSLGRLAGETQYF. The CDR3 DNA reads TGTGCCAGCAGCTTAGGTAGACTAGCGGGAGAGACCCAGTACTTC.

The chain has TRBV6-5 and TRBJ1-2; no reliable D call. The CDR3 is 14 residues long. With 8 bases removed from V and 5 bases from J, the gap between germline ends came to 18 bases. Germline CDR1 is MNHEY and CDR2 is SVGAGI. Here the CDR3 reads CASRQQNQAYGYTF. CDR3 in DNA: TGTGCCAGCCGCCAGCAAAACCAGGCGTATGGCTACACCTTC.

The gene calls are TRBV19 and TRBJ1-4, with D possibly matching TRBD1 (6 bases). Trimming took off 9 bases at V and 8 bases at J, with 13 bases between the two ends. The CDR3 length is 12 residues. Germline loops: CDR1 LNHDA, CDR2 SQIVND (reference sequence). The CDR3 DNA follows: TGTGCCAGCCAGGGGATGGGGGAAAAACTGTTTTTT. The encoded protein is CASQGMGEKLFF.

The J gene is TRBJ2-1, the V gene TRBV9; 8 bases are a match to TRBD2. Trimming at V came to 1 base and at J to 9 bases, leaving 12 bases not matched to a gene. The CDR3 is 16 residues long. Germline V gives CDR1 SGDLS, CDR2 YYNGEE. The CDR3 loop is CASSVNFGGAIGEQFF. The CDR3 nucleotides read TGTGCCAGCAGCGTAAACTTCGGGGGGGCTATTGGTGAGCAGTTCTTC.

This chain connects TRBV2 to TRBJ1-4; no firm D call. Deletions cut 7 bases from V and 4 bases from J, with 16 bases between. Germline CDR1 reads SNHLY; CDR2 reads FYNNEI. This CDR3 has 15 amino acids. CDR3 sequence: CASILDLNLNEKLFF. The CDR3 nucleotides read TGTGCCAGCATCCTCGACCTGAACCTTAATGAAAAACTGTTTTTT.

The chain joins TRBV4-2 to TRBJ2-5, with 10 bases lining up with TRBD2. Trimming removed 0 bases from V and 6 bases from J; junction bases left unmatched: 13. CDR1 and CDR2 (germline): LGHNA, YNFKEQ. The CDR3 extends over 18 amino acids. The CDR3 sequence is CASSQEEGGTSDLKTQYF. The CDR3 nucleotides are TGTGCCAGCAGCCAAGAGGAAGGGGGGACTAGCGATTTGAAGACCCAGTACTTC.